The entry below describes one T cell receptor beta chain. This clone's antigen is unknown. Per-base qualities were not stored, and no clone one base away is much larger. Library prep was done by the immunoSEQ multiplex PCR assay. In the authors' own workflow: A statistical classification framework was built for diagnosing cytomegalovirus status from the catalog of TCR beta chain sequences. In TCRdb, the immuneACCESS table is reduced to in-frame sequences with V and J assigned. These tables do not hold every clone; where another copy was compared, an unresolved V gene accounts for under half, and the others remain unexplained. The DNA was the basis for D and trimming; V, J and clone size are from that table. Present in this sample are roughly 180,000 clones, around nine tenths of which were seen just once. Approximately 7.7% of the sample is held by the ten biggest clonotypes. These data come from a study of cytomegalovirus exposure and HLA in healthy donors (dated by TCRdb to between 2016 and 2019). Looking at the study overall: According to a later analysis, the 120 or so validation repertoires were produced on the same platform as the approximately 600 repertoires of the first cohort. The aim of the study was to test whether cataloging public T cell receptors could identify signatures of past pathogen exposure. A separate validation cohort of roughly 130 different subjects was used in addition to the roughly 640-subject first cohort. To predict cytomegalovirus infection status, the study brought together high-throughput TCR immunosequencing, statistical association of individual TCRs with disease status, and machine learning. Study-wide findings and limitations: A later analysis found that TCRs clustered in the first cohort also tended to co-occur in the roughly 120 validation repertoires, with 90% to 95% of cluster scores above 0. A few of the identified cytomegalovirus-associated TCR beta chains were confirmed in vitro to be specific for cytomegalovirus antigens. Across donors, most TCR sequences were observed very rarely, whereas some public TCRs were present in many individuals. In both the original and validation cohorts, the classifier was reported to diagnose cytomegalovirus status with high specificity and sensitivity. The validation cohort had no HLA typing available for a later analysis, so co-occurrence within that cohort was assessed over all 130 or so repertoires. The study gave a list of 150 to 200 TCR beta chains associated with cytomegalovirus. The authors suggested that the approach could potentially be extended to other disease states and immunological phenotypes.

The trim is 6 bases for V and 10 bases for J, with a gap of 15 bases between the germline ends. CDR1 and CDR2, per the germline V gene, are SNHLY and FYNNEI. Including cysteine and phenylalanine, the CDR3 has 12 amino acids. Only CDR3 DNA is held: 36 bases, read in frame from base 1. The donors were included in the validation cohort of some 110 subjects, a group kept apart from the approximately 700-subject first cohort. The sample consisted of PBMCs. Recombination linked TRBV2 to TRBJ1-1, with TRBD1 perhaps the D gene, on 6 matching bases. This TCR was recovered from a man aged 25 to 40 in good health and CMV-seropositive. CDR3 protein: CASRVQGFGAFF. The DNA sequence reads TGTGCCAGCAGAGTACAGGGCTTTGGAGCTTTCTTT.